This T cell receptor beta chain emerged from a study of radiation and T cells in renal cell carcinoma. Study details: Nephrectomy followed 15 Gy stereotactic body radiation by 4 weeks. Study outcomes and limitations: Top tumor clonotypes rose in blood 2 weeks post-radiation, then contracted. Pretreatment tumor biopsies were lacking, so baseline clonotypes are unknown.

The time point denotes: baseline pretreatment blood. The treatment was: 15 Gy SBRT to primary tumor, nephrectomy 4 weeks later. Serial blood draws occurred at baseline and 2 and 4 weeks post-SBRT. Notes on this clone: The target antigen is unknown.

Assay: immunoSEQ multiplex PCR; the TCRdb copy retains only in-frame clones and omits some. Among tens of thousands of clones listed, over 65% were seen once. V lost 0 bases and J lost 7, with 13 bases in between. Germline values: CDR1 MDHEN, CDR2 SYDVKM. This CDR3 is built from 15 residues. Sequencing used blood, obtained from a patient whose treatment included radiotherapy and nephrectomy. The receptor comes from a man aged 55 to 70 with renal cell carcinoma. The chain recombines TRBV28 with TRBJ2-4; unclear D gene. The DNA of the CDR3 is TGTGCCAGCAGTTTATGGGCCGACGGAACCAACATTCAGTACTTC. Encoded protein: CASSLWADGTNIQYF.